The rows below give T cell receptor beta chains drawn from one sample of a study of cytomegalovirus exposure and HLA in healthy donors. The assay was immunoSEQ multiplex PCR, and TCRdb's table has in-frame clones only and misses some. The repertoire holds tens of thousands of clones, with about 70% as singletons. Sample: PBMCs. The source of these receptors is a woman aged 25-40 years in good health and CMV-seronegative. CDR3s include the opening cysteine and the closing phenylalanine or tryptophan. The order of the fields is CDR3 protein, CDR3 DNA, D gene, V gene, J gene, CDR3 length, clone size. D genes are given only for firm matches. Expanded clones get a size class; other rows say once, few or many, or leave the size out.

CASSAPTGPYNEQFF,TGTGCCAGCAGCGCCCCGACAGGGCCCTACAATGAGCAGTTCTTC,TRBD1,TRBV9,TRBJ2-1,15,few
CASSADRYYGYTF,TGTGCCAGCAGCGCCGACAGATACTATGGCTACACCTTC,-,TRBV9,TRBJ1-2,13,-
CATQRNRDRPHEQYF,TGTGCCACCCAACGGAACCGGGACAGGCCCCACGAGCAGTACTTC,TRBD1,TRBV19,TRBJ2-7,15,-
CASSSGQGGFGTEAFF,TGTGCCAGCAGCTCCGGACAGGGTGGTTTTGGCACTGAAGCTTTCTTT,TRBD1,TRBV7-9,TRBJ1-1,16,-
CASSELAGGKETQYF,TGCGCCAGCAGTGAGTTAGCAGGGGGTAAGGAGACCCAGTACTTC,TRBD1,TRBV10-1,TRBJ2-5,15,-
CASSLGARGDYGYTF,TGTGCCAGCAGCTTGGGGGCCAGGGGAGACTATGGCTACACCTTC,-,TRBV5-6,TRBJ1-2,15,few
CSVEQGLGRYEQFF,TGCAGCGTTGAGCAGGGACTAGGTCGGTATGAGCAGTTCTTC,TRBD2,TRBV29-1,TRBJ2-1,14,few
CASSPGGPENYGYTF,TGTGCCAGCAGCCCCGGTGGTCCGGAGAACTATGGCTACACCTTC,-,TRBV7-3,TRBJ1-2,15,-
CASRGGETQYF,TGTGCCAGCAGGGGGGGAGAGACCCAGTACTTC,-,TRBV6-1,TRBJ2-5,11,-
CASSDSANTEAFF,TGTGCCAGCAGCGACTCAGCAAACACTGAAGCTTTCTTT,-,TRBV6-4,TRBJ1-1,13,few
CASSVTGMHYGYTF,TGCGCCAGCAGCGTGACAGGGATGCACTATGGCTACACCTTC,TRBD1,TRBV5-1,TRBJ1-2,14,few
CASSQSTSGRNEQFF,TGTGCCAGCAGCCAATCGACTAGCGGGCGCAATGAGCAGTTCTTC,TRBD2,TRBV4-2,TRBJ2-1,15,-
CSVGGAGELFF,TGCAGCGTTGGCGGCGCCGGGGAGCTGTTTTTT,-,TRBV29-1,TRBJ2-2,11,once
CAISLQGGNTEAFF,TGTGCCATCAGTCTACAGGGCGGGAACACTGAAGCTTTCTTT,-,TRBV10-3,TRBJ1-1,14,-
CASSLGGDTDYGYTF,TGTGCCAGCAGCTTGGGAGGGGACACGGACTATGGCTACACCTTC,-,TRBV5-6,TRBJ1-2,15,-
CASSIGEKLFF,TGTGCCAGTAGTATCGGTGAAAAACTGTTTTTT,-,TRBV19,TRBJ1-4,11,few
CASSESSAGNQPQHF,TGTGCCAGCAGTGAAAGTTCCGCAGGCAATCAGCCCCAGCATTTT,-,TRBV2,TRBJ1-5,15,few
CASTETGLGSEQYF,TGTGCCAGCACGGAAACGGGACTAGGCTCCGAGCAGTACTTC,TRBD2,TRBV6-6,TRBJ2-7,14,-
CASRAAGGYTEAFF,TGTGCCAGTAGAGCGGCAGGGGGTTACACTGAAGCTTTCTTT,TRBD1,TRBV19,TRBJ1-1,14,-
CSVTRLAVNPDTQYF,TGCAGCGTTACTCGACTAGCGGTGAATCCGGATACGCAGTATTTT,TRBD2,TRBV29-1,TRBJ2-3,15,few
CASSSERVELNEKLFF,TGTGCCAGCAGCTCGGAACGGGTCGAACTTAATGAAAAACTGTTTTTT,-,TRBV5-8,TRBJ1-4,16,few
CASSQGGGNTEAFF,TGTGCCAGCAGCCAAGGAGGAGGCAACACTGAAGCTTTCTTT,-,TRBV14,TRBJ1-1,14,-
CASSPRTGTGNTEAFF,TGTGCCAGCAGCCCTCGGACAGGGACTGGGAACACTGAAGCTTTCTTT,TRBD1,TRBV9,TRBJ1-1,16,-
CASSFRNTEAFF,TGTGCCAGCAGCTTCAGGAACACTGAAGCTTTCTTT,-,TRBV7-2,TRBJ1-1,12,few
CASTYHEGPGEQYF,TGTGCCAGCACCTACCATGAGGGCCCGGGGGAGCAGTACTTC,-,TRBV2,TRBJ2-7,14,-
CASSAGQGDEKLFF,TGCGCCAGCAGCGCGGGACAGGGAGATGAAAAACTGTTTTTT,TRBD1,TRBV5-1,TRBJ1-4,14,-
CASSLAAGEFYGYTF,TGCGCCAGCAGCTTGGCCGCGGGGGAATTCTATGGCTACACCTTC,-,TRBV5-1,TRBJ1-2,15,-
CASSLTGGNQPQHF,TGTGCCAGCAGTCTGACAGGGGGCAATCAGCCCCAGCATTTT,TRBD1,TRBV7-2,TRBJ1-5,14,-
CASSQDTVPGLGNTIYF,TGCGCCAGCAGCCAAGATACGGTCCCGGGTTTGGGAAACACCATATATTTT,-,TRBV4-1,TRBJ1-3,17,-
CASSPPRQGVSHEQYF,TGTGCCAGCAGCCCTCCCAGACAGGGAGTGTCACACGAGCAGTACTTC,TRBD1,TRBV27,TRBJ2-7,16,-
CATSRDRSNQPQHF,TGTGCCACCAGCCGAGACAGGAGCAATCAGCCCCAGCATTTT,-,TRBV15,TRBJ1-5,14,-
CASSFGVGTVSYEQYF,TGCGCCAGCAGCTTCGGTGTCGGGACAGTCTCCTACGAGCAGTACTTC,TRBD1,TRBV5-1,TRBJ2-7,16,-
CASSFGGARNTIYF,TGTGCCAGCAGCTTCGGGGGTGCTCGAAACACCATATATTTT,-,TRBV7-2,TRBJ1-3,14,-
CASSGGTGAGNTIYF,TGTGCCAGCAGTGGGGGGACAGGGGCTGGAAACACCATATATTTT,TRBD1,TRBV25-1,TRBJ1-3,15,-
CASSSGHGSSYEQYF,TGCGCCAGCAGCTCGGGACACGGAAGCTCCTACGAGCAGTACTTC,-,TRBV5-1,TRBJ2-7,15,few
CATSRRANTEAFF,TGTGCCACCAGCAGACGAGCGAACACTGAAGCTTTCTTT,-,TRBV15,TRBJ1-1,13,-
CASSSQRGGVDTQYF,TGTGCCAGCAGCTCTCAGCGGGGGGGTGTGGATACGCAGTATTTT,TRBD2,TRBV11-2,TRBJ2-3,15,-
CASRSSLSNQPQHF,TGTGCCAGCCGTTCGTCCCTTAGCAATCAGCCCCAGCATTTT,-,TRBV28,TRBJ1-5,14,few
CASSLTPYSGGTDTQYF,TGTGCCAGCAGCTTAACACCCTACAGCGGGGGGACAGATACGCAGTATTTT,TRBD2,TRBV7-3,TRBJ2-3,17,-
CASKGKGEQYF,TGTGCCAGCAAAGGAAAGGGGGAGCAGTACTTC,-,TRBV2,TRBJ2-7,11,-